A selection of T cell receptor beta chains follows, all from one sample in a study of cytomegalovirus exposure and HLA in healthy donors. TCRdb's table, derived via immunoSEQ multiplex PCR, lists solely in-frame clones and lacks some. Altogether about 33,000 clones are present, around half being singletons, with the ten largest covering around 6.5%. Sequencing was carried out using PBMCs. Receptor source: a woman aged 40-49 years in good health and CMV-seropositive. Each CDR3 is given with its conserved first and last residue. Fields, in order: V gene, D gene, clone size, J gene, CDR3 protein, CDR3 DNA. D genes are given only for firm matches. Some rows have no size entry. The others give once, few or many, or a class for an expanded clone.

V gene: TRBV5-1
D gene: -
clone size: -
J gene: TRBJ1-4
CDR3 protein: CASSLALTREKLFF
CDR3 DNA: TGCGCCAGCAGCTTGGCTCTGACAAGGGAAAAACTGTTTTTT

V gene: TRBV11-2
D gene: -
clone size: -
J gene: TRBJ2-2
CDR3 protein: CASSSLARTNTGELFF
CDR3 DNA: TGTGCCAGCAGCTCTTTGGCCCGAACGAACACCGGGGAGCTGTTTTTT

V gene: TRBV14
D gene: TRBD1
clone size: -
J gene: TRBJ2-1
CDR3 protein: CASSQNRTGWGLEQFF
CDR3 DNA: TGTGCCAGCAGCCAGAACCGGACAGGCTGGGGTCTTGAGCAGTTCTTC

V gene: TRBV15
D gene: -
clone size: -
J gene: TRBJ1-1
CDR3 protein: CATSRERSSNTEAFF
CDR3 DNA: TGTGCCACCAGCAGAGAAAGGAGTTCGAACACTGAAGCTTTCTTT

V gene: TRBV4-1
D gene: -
clone size: -
J gene: TRBJ2-1
CDR3 protein: CASSQDPAGRGNEQFF
CDR3 DNA: TGCGCCAGCAGCCAAGATCCGGCCGGAAGGGGAAATGAGCAGTTCTTC

V gene: TRBV7-2
D gene: -
clone size: -
J gene: TRBJ2-5
CDR3 protein: CASSLRRETQYF
CDR3 DNA: TGTGCCAGCAGCTTACGTAGAGAGACCCAGTACTTC

V gene: TRBV4-3
D gene: -
clone size: -
J gene: TRBJ1-2
CDR3 protein: CASSQRDYGYTF
CDR3 DNA: TGCGCCAGCAGCCAACGAGACTATGGCTACACCTTC

V gene: TRBV6-6
D gene: TRBD1
clone size: few
J gene: TRBJ2-7
CDR3 protein: CASSPPGQIYEQYF
CDR3 DNA: TGTGCCAGCAGTCCCCCGGGACAGATATACGAGCAGTACTTC

V gene: TRBV9
D gene: TRBD1
clone size: -
J gene: TRBJ1-4
CDR3 protein: CASSSSGTEYEKLFF
CDR3 DNA: TGTGCCAGCAGCTCATCCGGGACAGAATATGAAAAACTGTTTTTT

V gene: TRBV5-6
D gene: -
clone size: -
J gene: TRBJ2-7
CDR3 protein: CASSFWTALYEQYF
CDR3 DNA: TGTGCCAGCAGCTTCTGGACAGCCTTGTACGAGCAGTACTTC

V gene: TRBV21-1
D gene: -
clone size: -
J gene: TRBJ2-7
CDR3 protein: CASSKDSQGSYEQYF
CDR3 DNA: TGTGCCAGCAGCAAAGACAGCCAGGGGTCCTACGAGCAGTACTTC

V gene: TRBV19
D gene: -
clone size: -
J gene: TRBJ1-2
CDR3 protein: CASIPQGSYGYTF
CDR3 DNA: TGTGCCAGTATCCCACAGGGATCCTATGGCTACACCTTC

V gene: TRBV7-6
D gene: -
clone size: few
J gene: TRBJ1-4
CDR3 protein: CASSLTTYEKLFF
CDR3 DNA: TGTGCCAGCAGCTTAACAACCTATGAAAAACTGTTTTTT

V gene: TRBV2
D gene: -
clone size: few
J gene: TRBJ1-6
CDR3 protein: CASNNRDTDSPLHF
CDR3 DNA: TGTGCCAGCAATAACCGGGACACTGATTCACCCCTCCACTTT

V gene: TRBV9
D gene: -
clone size: -
J gene: TRBJ1-2
CDR3 protein: CASSVSPDSGYGYTF
CDR3 DNA: TGTGCCAGCAGCGTAAGCCCAGATTCAGGCTATGGCTACACCTTC

V gene: TRBV30
D gene: TRBD2
clone size: -
J gene: TRBJ2-1
CDR3 protein: CAWSVGQRGNNEQFF
CDR3 DNA: TGTGCCTGGAGTGTAGGGCAGCGGGGCAACAATGAGCAGTTCTTC

V gene: TRBV9
D gene: TRBD2
clone size: few
J gene: TRBJ2-7
CDR3 protein: CASSASGGAGEQYF
CDR3 DNA: TGTGCCAGCAGCGCTAGCGGGGGGGCTGGCGAGCAGTACTTC

V gene: TRBV6-1
D gene: -
clone size: few
J gene: TRBJ1-5
CDR3 protein: CASSPLGNQPQHF
CDR3 DNA: TGTGCCAGCAGCCCTCTAGGCAATCAGCCCCAGCATTTT

V gene: TRBV11-3
D gene: -
clone size: -
J gene: TRBJ1-1
CDR3 protein: CASSLEANTEAFF
CDR3 DNA: TGTGCCAGCAGCTTAGAAGCGAACACTGAAGCTTTCTTT

V gene: TRBV19
D gene: TRBD1
clone size: -
J gene: TRBJ2-3
CDR3 protein: CASTGDGTDTQYF
CDR3 DNA: TGTGCCAGCACAGGGGATGGCACAGATACGCAGTATTTT

V gene: TRBV5-1
D gene: TRBD2
clone size: -
J gene: TRBJ2-3
CDR3 protein: CASSPGWGGSTDTQYF
CDR3 DNA: TGCGCCAGCAGCCCCGGGTGGGGAGGGAGCACAGATACGCAGTATTTT

V gene: TRBV14
D gene: -
clone size: -
J gene: TRBJ1-6
CDR3 protein: CASSHSLSPLHF
CDR3 DNA: TGTGCCAGCAGCCACTCACTTTCACCCCTCCACTTT

V gene: TRBV5-5
D gene: TRBD1
clone size: -
J gene: TRBJ2-7
CDR3 protein: CASSWMDRFYEQYF
CDR3 DNA: TGTGCCAGCAGCTGGATGGACAGGTTCTACGAGCAGTACTTC

V gene: TRBV30
D gene: -
clone size: -
J gene: TRBJ2-6
CDR3 protein: CAWIPGLSGANVLTF
CDR3 DNA: TGTGCCTGGATCCCGGGGTTGTCTGGGGCCAACGTCCTGACTTTC

V gene: TRBV4-2
D gene: TRBD2
clone size: once
J gene: TRBJ2-2
CDR3 protein: CASSQDFHSGGNTGELFF
CDR3 DNA: TGTGCCAGCAGCCAAGATTTCCACAGCGGGGGGAACACCGGGGAGTTGTTTTTT

V gene: TRBV10-2
D gene: -
clone size: -
J gene: TRBJ1-1
CDR3 protein: CASSVGGDTEAFF
CDR3 DNA: TGCGCCAGCAGTGTAGGAGGGGACACTGAAGCTTTCTTT

V gene: TRBV4-1
D gene: TRBD1
clone size: -
J gene: TRBJ2-1
CDR3 protein: CASSQPGQLFNEQFF
CDR3 DNA: TGCGCCAGCAGCCAGCCGGGACAGTTATTCAATGAGCAGTTCTTC

V gene: TRBV5-1
D gene: TRBD2
clone size: -
J gene: TRBJ2-3
CDR3 protein: CASSFSGGTSDTQYF
CDR3 DNA: TGCGCCAGCAGCTTTAGCGGGGGGACCTCAGATACGCAGTATTTT

V gene: TRBV5-1
D gene: -
clone size: -
J gene: TRBJ2-7
CDR3 protein: CASRRDSLAYEQYF
CDR3 DNA: TGCGCCAGCAGGCGGGACAGCCTCGCGTACGAGCAGTACTTC

V gene: TRBV18
D gene: TRBD1
clone size: -
J gene: TRBJ1-2
CDR3 protein: CASSPRDRSNYGYTF
CDR3 DNA: TGTGCCAGCTCACCGCGGGACAGGAGTAACTATGGCTACACCTTC

V gene: TRBV19
D gene: TRBD2
clone size: -
J gene: TRBJ2-1
CDR3 protein: CASSKGLAGPNEQFF
CDR3 DNA: TGTGCCAGTAGTAAAGGACTAGCGGGGCCTAATGAGCAGTTCTTC

V gene: TRBV4-2
D gene: TRBD1
clone size: -
J gene: TRBJ2-7
CDR3 protein: CASSQGGQGADGQYF
CDR3 DNA: TGTGCCAGCAGCCAAGGGGGACAGGGCGCCGACGGGCAGTACTTC

V gene: TRBV4-2
D gene: -
clone size: -
J gene: TRBJ2-7
CDR3 protein: CASSQDPHSSYEQYF
CDR3 DNA: TGTGCCAGCAGCCAAGATCCGCACAGCTCCTACGAGCAGTACTTC

V gene: TRBV6-1
D gene: TRBD2
clone size: -
J gene: TRBJ2-3
CDR3 protein: CASSGGGATDTQYF
CDR3 DNA: TGTGCCAGCAGTGGCGGGGGGGCCACAGATACGCAGTATTTT

V gene: TRBV5-1
D gene: -
clone size: few
J gene: TRBJ2-7
CDR3 protein: CASSLAGQHYEQYF
CDR3 DNA: TGCGCCAGCAGCTTGGCTGGACAGCACTACGAGCAGTACTTC

V gene: TRBV2
D gene: TRBD1
clone size: many
J gene: TRBJ1-6
CDR3 protein: CASKSTGNSPLHF
CDR3 DNA: TGTGCCAGCAAATCGACAGGGAATTCACCCCTCCACTTT

V gene: TRBV5-1
D gene: TRBD1
clone size: once
J gene: TRBJ1-1
CDR3 protein: CASSWGSGGTEAFF
CDR3 DNA: TGCGCCAGCAGCTGGGGGTCAGGGGGCACTGAAGCTTTCTTT

V gene: TRBV11-2
D gene: TRBD2
clone size: -
J gene: TRBJ2-5
CDR3 protein: CASSLRTSVETQYF
CDR3 DNA: TGTGCCAGCAGCCTCCGGACTAGCGTGGAGACCCAGTACTTC

V gene: TRBV6-5
D gene: TRBD1
clone size: -
J gene: TRBJ1-2
CDR3 protein: CASRTGGSNYGYTF
CDR3 DNA: TGTGCCAGCAGGACAGGGGGCTCAAACTATGGCTACACCTTC